The subject of this entry is one T cell receptor (beta chain). The sample originates from a study of blood T cell repertoires in COVID-19. Study-wide context: Spain, Italy and the United States supplied samples that represented acute and convalescent COVID-19. From T cells, B-cell-depleted T cells, or PBMCs came the material, which was cDNA or gDNA.

Original data processing: Nucleated cell counts were estimated from reference gene primer amplification. Method: immunoSEQ multiplex PCR; TCRdb's copy keeps in-frame clones and lacks some. That table supplies the V and J calls and clone size; D and trimming were determined from the DNA. The sample includes roughly 24,000 clones, around 93% of them seen just once. The length of the CDR3 is 14 residues. Germline V gene data show CDR1 as PRHDT and CDR2 as FYEKMQ (reference sequence). V lost 7 bases to trimming and J lost 6 bases, with 19 bases between them. The chain joins TRBV13 to TRBJ2-7; D might be TRBD2 (6 bases). Source material: peripheral blood. The TCR originated in a human donor in a cohort sampled during active COVID-19. CDR3 DNA sequence: TGTGCCAGCACCCGCCGGGGCGGGAATAGCGAGCAGTACTTC. Residues: CASTRRGGNSEQYF.